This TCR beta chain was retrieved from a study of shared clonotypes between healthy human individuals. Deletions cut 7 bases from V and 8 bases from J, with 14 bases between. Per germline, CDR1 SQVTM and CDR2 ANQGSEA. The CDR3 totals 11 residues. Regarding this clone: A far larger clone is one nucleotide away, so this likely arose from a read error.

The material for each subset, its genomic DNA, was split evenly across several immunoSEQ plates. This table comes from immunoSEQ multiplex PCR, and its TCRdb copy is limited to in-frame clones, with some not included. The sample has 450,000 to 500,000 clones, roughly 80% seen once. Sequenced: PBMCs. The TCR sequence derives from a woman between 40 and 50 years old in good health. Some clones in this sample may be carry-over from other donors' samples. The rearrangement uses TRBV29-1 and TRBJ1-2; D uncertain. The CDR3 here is CSAPALGGYTF. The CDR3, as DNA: TGCAGCGCTCCAGCATTGGGCGGCTACACCTTC. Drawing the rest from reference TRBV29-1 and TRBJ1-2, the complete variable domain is SAVISQKPSRDICQRGTSLTIQCQVDSQVTMMFWYRQQPGQSLTLIATANQGSEATYESGFVIDKFPISRPNLTFSTLTVSNMSPEDSSIYLCSAPALGGYTFGSGTRLTVV.